This is a list of T cell receptor beta chains from one sample in a study of PD-L1 blockade in urothelial cancer. The data were produced by immunoSEQ multiplex PCR, yet TCRdb's version contains in-frame clones alone and is incomplete. The profile covers some 79,000 clones, with around 76% appearing a single time and over 7.5% taken by the ten largest. This specimen was PBMCs, taken around atezolizumab (anti-PD-L1) treatment. These receptors were taken from a man between 65 and 85 years old with urothelial cancer. The CDR3 runs from the conserved cysteine through the conserved F or W. A D gene is named only where the DNA matches it firmly. Part of the rows lack a size; the others show once, few, many or a class for expanded clones.

TRBJ1-1,-,TRBV7-9,14,-,CASSLIRRNTEAFF,TGTGCCAGCAGCTTAATCAGGCGGAACACTGAAGCTTTCTTT
TRBJ2-3,TRBD2,TRBV9,18,-,CASSGGLAGGRGPDTQYF,TGTGCCAGCAGCGGCGGACTAGCGGGGGGGCGGGGTCCAGATACGCAGTATTTT
TRBJ2-7,TRBD1,TRBV5-1,15,-,CASSATGGASYEQYF,TGCGCCAGCAGCGCTACAGGGGGCGCGTCCTACGAGCAGTACTTC
TRBJ2-7,TRBD1,TRBV30,13,-,CAWRDRGRYEQYF,TGTGCCTGGAGGGACAGGGGGCGTTACGAGCAGTACTTC
TRBJ2-3,TRBD1,TRBV7-2,15,-,CASSLGRGPQDTQYF,TGTGCCAGCAGCTTAGGCAGGGGGCCCCAAGATACGCAGTATTTT
TRBJ1-5,TRBD1,TRBV5-6,16,-,CASSGRDRNSNQPQHF,TGTGCCAGCAGCGGAAGGGACAGGAATAGCAATCAGCCCCAGCATTTT
TRBJ1-1,-,TRBV6-5,15,few,CASSLGGGADTEAFF,TGTGCCAGCAGCCTCGGTGGGGGGGCGGACACTGAAGCTTTCTTT
TRBJ2-5,-,TRBV11-1,13,-,CASTVGVKETQYF,TGTGCCAGCACCGTGGGAGTCAAAGAGACCCAGTACTTC
TRBJ2-1,TRBD2,TRBV4-3,16,-,CASSLVAGSSYNEQFF,TGCGCCAGCAGCTTAGTAGCGGGATCCTCCTACAATGAGCAGTTCTTC
TRBJ2-5,-,TRBV2,13,-,CASSVRTEETQYF,TGTGCCAGCAGTGTTCGGACAGAAGAGACCCAGTACTTC
TRBJ2-6,-,TRBV19,14,once,CASSRGGGANVLTF,TGTGCCAGTAGTAGGGGCGGAGGGGCCAACGTCCTGACTTTC
TRBJ2-1,TRBD2,TRBV6-5,14,-,CASSTSREGNEQFF,TGTGCCAGCAGTACCTCCCGGGAGGGCAATGAGCAGTTCTTC
TRBJ2-3,-,TRBV5-1,14,-,CASRPGLNTDTQYF,TGCGCCAGCAGACCGGGACTTAACACAGATACGCAGTATTTT
TRBJ1-2,TRBD1,TRBV10-3,15,few,CAISGGTATNYGYTF,TGTGCCATCAGTGGAGGGACAGCTACTAACTATGGCTACACCTTC
TRBJ2-7,TRBD2,TRBV7-9,15,-,CASSPQSGGNYEQYF,TGTGCCAGCAGCCCGCAGAGCGGGGGGAACTACGAGCAGTACTTC
TRBJ2-2,TRBD2,TRBV11-2,16,few,CASSWTSGESAGELFF,TGTGCCAGCAGCTGGACTAGCGGGGAAAGTGCCGGGGAGCTGTTTTTT
TRBJ2-7,TRBD1,TRBV5-1,15,-,CASSLGGQGGGEQYF,TGCGCCAGCAGCTTGGGAGGACAGGGTGGAGGGGAGCAGTACTTC
TRBJ2-5,-,TRBV6-5,13,few,CASSSTGLETQYF,TGTGCCAGCAGCTCCACAGGGCTGGAGACCCAGTACTTC
TRBJ2-2,TRBD1,TRBV12-5,14,-,CASAKGQGAGELFF,TGTGCTAGTGCCAAAGGACAGGGGGCCGGGGAGCTGTTTTTT
TRBJ2-1,-,TRBV12-5,15,-,CASGLLAGPYNEQFF,TGTGCTAGTGGTTTGTTGGCAGGCCCCTACAATGAGCAGTTCTTC
TRBJ2-7,-,TRBV20-1,11,-,CSGYGDYEQYF,TGCAGTGGGTATGGAGACTACGAGCAGTACTTC
TRBJ2-1,TRBD2,TRBV5-4,13,once,CASWGGVSNEQFF,TGTGCCAGCTGGGGAGGGGTTAGCAATGAGCAGTTCTTC
TRBJ2-1,TRBD1,TRBV4-3,13,few,CASSHQGQGEQFF,TGCGCCAGCAGCCACCAAGGACAGGGTGAGCAGTTCTTC
TRBJ1-1,-,TRBV7-2,13,-,CASSTDPNTEAFF,TGTGCCAGCAGCACAGACCCGAACACTGAAGCTTTCTTT
TRBJ1-1,TRBD1,TRBV5-4,15,-,CASSLRTGVNTEAFF,TGTGCCAGCAGCCTTCGGACAGGGGTGAACACTGAAGCTTTCTTT